The 6 T cell receptor beta chains reported below all come from one sample, sequenced in a study of identifying expanded T cells in peripheral blood. TCRdb's table, derived via immunoSEQ multiplex PCR, lists solely in-frame clones and lacks some. The sample has about 52,000 clones; 82% are singletons. Sequences were obtained from blood. The receptors were gathered from a person between 18 and 75 years old in good health.

V gene TRBV6-6 combines with J gene TRBJ1-5, with D possibly TRBD1 on 5 matching bases. Germline V gives CDR1 MNHNY, CDR2 SVGAGI (reference sequence). Trimming cost V 7 bases and J 1 base, with 8 bases left between them. The CDR3 contains 13 residues. As DNA, the CDR3 is TGTGCCAGCACCAGGGTGAGCAATCAGCCCCAGCATTTT. It translates to CASTRVSNQPQHF.

The sample holds a few counts of this clone. The chain combines TRBV10-2 with TRBJ2-3; no firm D call. This CDR3 has 16 amino acids. Trimming pared 2 bases from V and 3 bases from J, leaving 15 bases between. Germline lookup yields CDR1 WSHSY and CDR2 SAAADI. As DNA, the CDR3 is TGCGCCAGCAGTGAGACGCGTAGCAGTCCGACAGATACGCAGTATTTT. Translation: CASSETRSSPTDTQYF.

This chain connects TRBV9 to TRBJ1-3, with D maybe TRBD1 (5 bases). Trimming removed 4 bases at V and 2 bases at J, with 10 bases between. This CDR3 spans 14 amino acids. The germline V gene encodes CDR1 SGDLS and CDR2 YYNGEE. The CDR3 DNA sequence: TGTGCCAGCAGCACCGAGGGGACTGGAAACACCATATATTTT. It codes for CASSTEGTGNTIYF.

The chain combines TRBV7-9 with TRBJ2-3, with D tentatively TRBD1 (6 bases). The CDR3 length is 14 residues. V was trimmed by 5 bases and J by 0 bases, leaving 9 bases between them. The V gene's germline CDR1 is SEHNR and CDR2 FQNEAQ (reference sequence). The CDR3 DNA follows: TGTGCCAGCAGCATGGACAGAAGCACAGATACGCAGTATTTT. The encoded protein is CASSMDRSTDTQYF.

This clone has just one count. This chain uses TRBV4-1 with TRBJ1-5; no clear D gene. Between the trimmed V and J ends, which lost 0 bases and 4 bases, there was a span of 13 bases. The germline V gene has CDR1 MGHRA and CDR2 YSYEKL. This CDR3 comprises 16 residues. The CDR3: CASSQEPPQGNQPQHF. In nucleotides, the CDR3 is TGCGCCAGCAGCCAAGAACCCCCCCAAGGGAATCAGCCCCAGCATTTT.

J is TRBJ2-1 and V is TRBV11-3; tentatively, D is TRBD1 or TRBD2 (6 bases each). The germline CDR1 and CDR2 sequences are SGHNT and YENEEA. CDR3 length: 12 amino acids. Trimming took 5 bases from V and 10 from J, leaving 12 bases between them. The CDR3 protein is CASSPGAREQFF. Written as DNA, the CDR3 is TGTGCCAGCAGCCCGGGGGCTCGGGAGCAGTTCTTC. The variable domain in full, with the rest retrieved from reference TRBV11-3 and TRBJ2-1, is EAGVVQSPRYKIIEKKQPVAFWCNPISGHNTLYWYLQNLGQGPELLIRYENEEAVDDSQLPKDRFSAERLKGVDSTLKIQPAELGDSAVYLCASSPGAREQFFGPGTRLTVL.